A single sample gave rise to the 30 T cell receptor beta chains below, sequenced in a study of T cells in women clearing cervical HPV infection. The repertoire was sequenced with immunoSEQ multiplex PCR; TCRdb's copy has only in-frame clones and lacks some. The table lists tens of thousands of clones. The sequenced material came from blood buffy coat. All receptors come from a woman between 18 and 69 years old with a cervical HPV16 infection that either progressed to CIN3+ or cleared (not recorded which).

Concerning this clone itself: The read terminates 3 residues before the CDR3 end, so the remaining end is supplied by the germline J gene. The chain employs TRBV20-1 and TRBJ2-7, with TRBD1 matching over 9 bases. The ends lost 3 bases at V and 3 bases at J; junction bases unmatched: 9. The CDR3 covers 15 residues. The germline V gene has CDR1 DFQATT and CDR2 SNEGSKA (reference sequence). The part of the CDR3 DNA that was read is TGCAGTGCTAGCCACCGGGACAGGGCCTTCTACGAG. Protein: CSASHRDRAFYE. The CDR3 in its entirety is CSASHRDRAFYEQYF.

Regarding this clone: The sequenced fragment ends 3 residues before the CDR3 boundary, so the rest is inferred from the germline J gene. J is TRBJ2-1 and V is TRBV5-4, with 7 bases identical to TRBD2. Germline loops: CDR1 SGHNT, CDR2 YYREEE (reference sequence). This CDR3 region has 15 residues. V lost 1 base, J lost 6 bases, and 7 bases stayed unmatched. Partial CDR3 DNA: TGTGCCAGCAGCTTGCTCGCGGGGGTCATCAATGAG. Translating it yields CASSLLAGVINE. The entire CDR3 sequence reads CASSLLAGVINEQFF.

CDR3 DNA (partial): TGTGCCAGTAGTATTGTAACAGGGGTACTGGATGGC. Its translation is CASSIVTGVLDG. The complete CDR3 reads CASSIVTGVLDGYTF. This chain links TRBV19 with TRBJ1-2; 7 positions match TRBD1. The read falls 3 residues short of the CDR3 end, and the missing part is taken from the germline J gene. Germline V gene sequence: CDR1 LNHDA, CDR2 SQIVND (reference sequence). The CDR3 loop spans 15 amino acids. V was pared by 3 bases and J by 6 bases, with 10 bases of the junction left unmatched.

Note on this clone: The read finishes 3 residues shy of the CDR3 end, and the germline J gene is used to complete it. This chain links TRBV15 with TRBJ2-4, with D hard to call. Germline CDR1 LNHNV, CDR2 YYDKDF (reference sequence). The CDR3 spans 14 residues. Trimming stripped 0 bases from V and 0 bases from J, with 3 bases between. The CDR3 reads CATSRDLAKNIQYF. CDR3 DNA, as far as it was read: TGTGCCACCAGCAGAGATCTAGCCAAAAACATT. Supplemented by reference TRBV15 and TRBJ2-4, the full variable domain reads DAMVIQNPRYQVTQFGKPVTLSCSQTLNHNVMYWYQQKSSQAPKLLFHYYDKDFNNEADTPDNFQSRRPNTSFCFLDIRSPGLGDTAMYLCATSRDLAKNIQYFGAGTRLSVL.

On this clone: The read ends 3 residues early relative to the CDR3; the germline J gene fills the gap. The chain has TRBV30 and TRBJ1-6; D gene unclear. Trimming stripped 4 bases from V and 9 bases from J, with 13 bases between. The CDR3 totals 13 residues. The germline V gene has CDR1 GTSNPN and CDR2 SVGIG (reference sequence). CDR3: CAWNHPPGSPLHF. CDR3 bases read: TGTGCCTGGAACCACCCCCCAGGTTCACCC.

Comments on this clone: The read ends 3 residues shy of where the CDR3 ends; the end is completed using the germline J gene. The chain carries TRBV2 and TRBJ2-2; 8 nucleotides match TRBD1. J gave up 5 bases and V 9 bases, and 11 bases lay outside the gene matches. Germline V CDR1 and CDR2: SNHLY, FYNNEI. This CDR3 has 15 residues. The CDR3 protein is CASLLTGAGTGELFF. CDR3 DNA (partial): TGTGCCAGTCTGCTGACAGGGGCGGGGACCGGGGAG. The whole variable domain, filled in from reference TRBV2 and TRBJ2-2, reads EPEVTQTPSHQVTQMGQEVILRCVPISNHLYFYWYRQILGQKVEFLVSFYNNEISEKSEIFDDQFSVERPDGSNFTLKIRSTKLEDSAMYFCASLLTGAGTGELFFGEGSRLTVL.

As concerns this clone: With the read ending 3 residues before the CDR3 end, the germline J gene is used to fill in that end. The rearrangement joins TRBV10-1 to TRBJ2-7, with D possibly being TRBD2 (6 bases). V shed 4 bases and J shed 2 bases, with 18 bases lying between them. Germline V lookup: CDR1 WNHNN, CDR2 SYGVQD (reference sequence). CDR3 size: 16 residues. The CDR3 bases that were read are TGCGCCAGCAGTGCAGCTCCAGCGGGCGCCACCTACGAG. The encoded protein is CASSAAPAGATYE. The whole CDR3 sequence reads CASSAAPAGATYEQYF.

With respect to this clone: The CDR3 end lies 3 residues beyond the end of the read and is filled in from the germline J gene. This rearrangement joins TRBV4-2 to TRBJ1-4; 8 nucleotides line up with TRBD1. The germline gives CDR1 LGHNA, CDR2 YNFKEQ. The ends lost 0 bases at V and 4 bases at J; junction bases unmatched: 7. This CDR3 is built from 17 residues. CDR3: CASSQDFIQGVNEKLFF. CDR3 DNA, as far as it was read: TGTGCCAGCAGCCAAGATTTTATACAGGGGGTTAATGAAAAA.

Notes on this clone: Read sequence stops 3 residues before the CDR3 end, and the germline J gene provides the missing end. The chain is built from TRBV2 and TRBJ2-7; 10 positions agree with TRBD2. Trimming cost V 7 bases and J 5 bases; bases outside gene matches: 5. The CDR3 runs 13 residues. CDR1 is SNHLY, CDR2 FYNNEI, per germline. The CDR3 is CASTLLAGDEQYF. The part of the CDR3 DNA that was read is TGTGCCAGCACCCTCCTAGCGGGGGACGAG.

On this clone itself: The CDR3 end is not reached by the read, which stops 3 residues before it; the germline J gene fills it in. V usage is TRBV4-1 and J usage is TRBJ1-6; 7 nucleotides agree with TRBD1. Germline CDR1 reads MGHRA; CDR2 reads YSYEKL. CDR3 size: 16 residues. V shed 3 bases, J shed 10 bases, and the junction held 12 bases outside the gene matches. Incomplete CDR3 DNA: TGCGCCAGCAGCCAGAACTCCGGGACAGAAGGATCACCC. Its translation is CASSQNSGTEGSP. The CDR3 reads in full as CASSQNSGTEGSPLHF.

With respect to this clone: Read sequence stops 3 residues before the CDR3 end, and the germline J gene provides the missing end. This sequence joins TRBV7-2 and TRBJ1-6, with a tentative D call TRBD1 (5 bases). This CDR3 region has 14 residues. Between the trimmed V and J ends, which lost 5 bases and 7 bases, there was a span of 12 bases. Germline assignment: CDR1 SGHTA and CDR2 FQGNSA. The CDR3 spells CASSRGTRNSPLHF. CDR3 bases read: TGTGCCAGCAGCCGGGGGACCAGGAATTCACCC.

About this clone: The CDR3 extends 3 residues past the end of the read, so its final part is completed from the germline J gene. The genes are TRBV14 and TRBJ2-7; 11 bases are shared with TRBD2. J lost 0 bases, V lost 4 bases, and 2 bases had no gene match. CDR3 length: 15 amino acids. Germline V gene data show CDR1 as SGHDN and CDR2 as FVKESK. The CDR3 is CASSRTSGGSYEQYF. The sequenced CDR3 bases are TGTGCCAGCAGCCGTACTAGCGGGGGCTCCTACGAG.

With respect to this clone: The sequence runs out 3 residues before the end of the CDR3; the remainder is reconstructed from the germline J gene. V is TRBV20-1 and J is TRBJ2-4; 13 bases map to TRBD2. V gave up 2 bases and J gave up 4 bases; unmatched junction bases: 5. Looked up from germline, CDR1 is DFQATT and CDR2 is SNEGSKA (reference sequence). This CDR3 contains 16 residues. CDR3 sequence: CSARSLTSGGKNIQYF. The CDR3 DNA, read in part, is TGCAGTGCTAGAAGCCTGACTAGCGGGGGGAAAAACATT.

CDR3 bases read: TGTGCCAGCAGCCAAGCCACTAGTTCCCCG. As protein: CASSQATSSP. The entire CDR3 reads CASSQATSSPQYF. The rearrangement uses TRBV7-2 and TRBJ2-3; D may be TRBD2 (5 bases). The missing CDR3 end, 3 residues past where the read stops, is filled in from the germline J gene. The CDR3 is 13 residues long. The germline CDR1 and CDR2 sequences are SGHTA and FQGNSA.

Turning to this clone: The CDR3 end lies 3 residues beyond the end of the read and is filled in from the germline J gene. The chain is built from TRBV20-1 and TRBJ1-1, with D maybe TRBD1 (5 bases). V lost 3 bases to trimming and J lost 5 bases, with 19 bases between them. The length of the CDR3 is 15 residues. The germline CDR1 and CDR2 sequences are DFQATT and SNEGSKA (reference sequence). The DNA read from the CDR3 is TGCAGTGCTAGCGCCGGGACTTTTGGGGGGACTGAA. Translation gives CSASAGTFGGTE. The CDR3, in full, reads CSASAGTFGGTEAFF.

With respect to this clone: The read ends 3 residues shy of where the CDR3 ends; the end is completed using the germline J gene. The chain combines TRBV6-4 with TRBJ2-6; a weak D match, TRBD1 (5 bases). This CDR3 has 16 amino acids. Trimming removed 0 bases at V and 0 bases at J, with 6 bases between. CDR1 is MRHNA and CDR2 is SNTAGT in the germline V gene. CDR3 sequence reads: CASSDSDNSGANVLTF. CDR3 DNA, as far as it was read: TGTGCCAGCAGTGACTCGGACAACTCTGGGGCCAACGTC.

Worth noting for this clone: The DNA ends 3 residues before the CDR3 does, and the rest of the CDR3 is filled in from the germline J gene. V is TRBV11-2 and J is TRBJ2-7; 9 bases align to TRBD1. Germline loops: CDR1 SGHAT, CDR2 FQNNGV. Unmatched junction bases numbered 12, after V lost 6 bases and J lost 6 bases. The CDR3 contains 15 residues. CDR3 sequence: CASRKGQGQGGEQYF. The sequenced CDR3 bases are TGTGCCAGCAGAAAGGGACAGGGACAAGGGGGCGAG.

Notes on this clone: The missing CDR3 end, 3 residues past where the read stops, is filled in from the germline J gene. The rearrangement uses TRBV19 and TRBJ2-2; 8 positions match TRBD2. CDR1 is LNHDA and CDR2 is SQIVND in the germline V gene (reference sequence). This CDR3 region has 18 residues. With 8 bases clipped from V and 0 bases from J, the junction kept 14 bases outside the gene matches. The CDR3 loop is CASSRRGGFDANTGELFF. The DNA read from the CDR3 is TGTGCCAGTTCGCGACGGGGGGGATTTGACGCGAACACCGGGGAG.

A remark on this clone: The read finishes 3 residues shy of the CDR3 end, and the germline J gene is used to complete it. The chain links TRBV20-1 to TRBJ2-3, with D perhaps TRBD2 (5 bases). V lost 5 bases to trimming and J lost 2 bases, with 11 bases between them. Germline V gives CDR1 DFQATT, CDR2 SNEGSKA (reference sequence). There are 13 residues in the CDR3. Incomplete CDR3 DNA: TGCAGTGCTCTCCGGGGAAACACAGATACG. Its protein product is CSALRGNTDT. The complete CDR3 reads CSALRGNTDTQYF.

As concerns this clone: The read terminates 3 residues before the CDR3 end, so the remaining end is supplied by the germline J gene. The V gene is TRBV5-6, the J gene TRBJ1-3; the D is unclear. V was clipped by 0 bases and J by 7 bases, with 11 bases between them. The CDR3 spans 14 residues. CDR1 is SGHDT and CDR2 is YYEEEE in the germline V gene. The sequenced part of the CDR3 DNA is TGTGCCAGCAGCTTGGGAAGGGCCTGGAACACC. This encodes CASSLGRAWNT. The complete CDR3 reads CASSLGRAWNTIYF.

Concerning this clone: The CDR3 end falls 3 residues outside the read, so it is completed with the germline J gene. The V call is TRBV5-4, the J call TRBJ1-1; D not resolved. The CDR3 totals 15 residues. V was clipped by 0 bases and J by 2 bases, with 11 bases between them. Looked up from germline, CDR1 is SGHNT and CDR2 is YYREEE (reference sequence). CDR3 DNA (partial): TGTGCCAGCAGCTTGGCCCTCGGGGATAACACTGAA. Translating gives CASSLALGDNTE. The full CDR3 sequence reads CASSLALGDNTEAFF.

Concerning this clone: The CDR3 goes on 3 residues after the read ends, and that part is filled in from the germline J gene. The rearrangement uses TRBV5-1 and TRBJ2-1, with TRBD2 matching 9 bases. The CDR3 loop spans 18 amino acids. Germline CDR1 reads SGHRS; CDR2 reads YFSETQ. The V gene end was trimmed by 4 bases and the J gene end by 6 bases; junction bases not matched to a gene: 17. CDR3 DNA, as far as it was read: TGCGCCAGCAGCACCACACCGGTACTAGCGGGCGAGAGCAATGAG. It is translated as CASSTTPVLAGESNE. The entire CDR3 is CASSTTPVLAGESNEQFF.

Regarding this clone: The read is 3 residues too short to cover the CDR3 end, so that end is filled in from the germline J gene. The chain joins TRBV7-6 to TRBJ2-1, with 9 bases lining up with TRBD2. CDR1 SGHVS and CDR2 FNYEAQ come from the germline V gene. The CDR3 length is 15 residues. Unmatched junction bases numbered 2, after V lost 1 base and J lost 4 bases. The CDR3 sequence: CASSLERGAYNEQFF. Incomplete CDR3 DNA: TGTGCCAGCAGCTTAGAGCGGGGGGCTTACAATGAG.

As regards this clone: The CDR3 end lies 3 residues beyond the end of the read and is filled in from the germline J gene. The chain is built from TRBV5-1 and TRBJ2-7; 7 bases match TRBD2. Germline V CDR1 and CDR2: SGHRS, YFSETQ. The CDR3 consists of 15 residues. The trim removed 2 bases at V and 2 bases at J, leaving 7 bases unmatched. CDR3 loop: CASSLWGGDTYEQYF. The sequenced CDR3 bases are TGCGCCAGCAGCTTATGGGGGGGAGATACCTACGAG.

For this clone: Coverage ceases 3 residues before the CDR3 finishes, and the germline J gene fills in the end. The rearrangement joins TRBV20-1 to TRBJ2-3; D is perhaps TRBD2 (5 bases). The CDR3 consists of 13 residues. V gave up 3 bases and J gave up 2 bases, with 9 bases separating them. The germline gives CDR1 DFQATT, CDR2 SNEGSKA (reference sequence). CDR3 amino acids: CSASLAITDTQYF. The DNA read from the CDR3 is TGCAGTGCTAGCCTAGCTATCACAGATACG.

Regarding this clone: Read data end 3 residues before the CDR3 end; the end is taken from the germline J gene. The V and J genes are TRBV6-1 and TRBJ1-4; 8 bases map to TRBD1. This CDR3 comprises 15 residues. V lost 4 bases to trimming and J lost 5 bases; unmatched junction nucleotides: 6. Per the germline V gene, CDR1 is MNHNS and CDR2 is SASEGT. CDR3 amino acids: CASSGTRTGNEKLFF. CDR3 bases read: TGTGCCAGCAGTGGTACCAGGACAGGGAATGAAAAA.

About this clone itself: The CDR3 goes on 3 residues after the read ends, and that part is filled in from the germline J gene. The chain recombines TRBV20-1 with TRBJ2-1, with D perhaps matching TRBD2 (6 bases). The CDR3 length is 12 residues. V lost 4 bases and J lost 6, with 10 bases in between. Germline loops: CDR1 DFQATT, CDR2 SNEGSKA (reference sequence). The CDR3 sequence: CSAIFGGNEQFF. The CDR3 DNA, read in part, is TGCAGTGCTATATTCGGGGGCAATGAG.

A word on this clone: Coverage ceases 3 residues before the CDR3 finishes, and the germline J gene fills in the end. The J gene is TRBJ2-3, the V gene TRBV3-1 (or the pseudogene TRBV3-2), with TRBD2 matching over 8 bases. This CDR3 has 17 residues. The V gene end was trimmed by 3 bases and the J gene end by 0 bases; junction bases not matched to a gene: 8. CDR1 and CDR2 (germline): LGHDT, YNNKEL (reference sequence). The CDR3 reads CASSHWRGETSTDTQYF. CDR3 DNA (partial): TGTGCCAGCAGCCATTGGCGGGGGGAGACTAGCACAGATACG.

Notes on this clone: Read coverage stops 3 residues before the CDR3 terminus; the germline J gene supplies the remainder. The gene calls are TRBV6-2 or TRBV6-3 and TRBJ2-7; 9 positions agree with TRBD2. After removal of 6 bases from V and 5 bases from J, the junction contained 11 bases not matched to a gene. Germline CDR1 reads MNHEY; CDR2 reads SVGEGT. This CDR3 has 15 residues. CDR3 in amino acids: CASRGVGSGGNEQYF. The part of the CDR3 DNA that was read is TGTGCCAGCAGGGGGGTCGGTAGCGGGGGAAACGAG.

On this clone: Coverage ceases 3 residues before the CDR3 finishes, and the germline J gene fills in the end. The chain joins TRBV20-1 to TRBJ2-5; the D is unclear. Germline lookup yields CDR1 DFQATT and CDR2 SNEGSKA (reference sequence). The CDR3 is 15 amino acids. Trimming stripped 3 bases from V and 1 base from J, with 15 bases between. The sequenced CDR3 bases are TGCAGTGCTAGCGTAGACTCTCACACCCAAGAGACC. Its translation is CSASVDSHTQET. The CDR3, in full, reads CSASVDSHTQETQYF.